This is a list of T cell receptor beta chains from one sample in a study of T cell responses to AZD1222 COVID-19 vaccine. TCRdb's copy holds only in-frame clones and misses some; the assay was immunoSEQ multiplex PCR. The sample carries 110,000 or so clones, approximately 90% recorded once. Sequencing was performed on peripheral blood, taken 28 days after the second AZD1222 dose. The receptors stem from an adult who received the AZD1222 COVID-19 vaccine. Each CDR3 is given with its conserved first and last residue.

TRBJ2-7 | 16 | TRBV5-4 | CASSGTSGGFTYEQYF
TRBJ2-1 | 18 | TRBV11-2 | CASSLRSASGGQGRVQFF
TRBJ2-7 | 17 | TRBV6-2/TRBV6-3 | CASSYSILTGGTYEQYF
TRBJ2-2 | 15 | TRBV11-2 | CASSLDIGLPGELFF
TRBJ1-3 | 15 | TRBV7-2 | CASTWDRPSRNTIYF
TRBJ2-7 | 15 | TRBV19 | CASSDSGQGPYEQYF
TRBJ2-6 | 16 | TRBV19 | CASSRRRQSGANVLTF
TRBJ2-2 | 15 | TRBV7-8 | CASSLNGMNTGELFF
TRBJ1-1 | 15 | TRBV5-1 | CASSLGGGMNTEAFF
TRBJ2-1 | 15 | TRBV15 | CATSSRLARGDEQFF
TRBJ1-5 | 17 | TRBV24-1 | CATNYSPLRPRVQPQHF
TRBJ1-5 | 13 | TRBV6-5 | CASRGKRGQPQHF
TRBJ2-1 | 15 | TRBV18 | CASSPDRGLFDEQFF
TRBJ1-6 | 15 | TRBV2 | CASSELGSDGSPLHF
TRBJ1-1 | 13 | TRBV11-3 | CASSPSGGTEAFF
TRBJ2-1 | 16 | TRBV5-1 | CASSLEGRPDYNEQFF
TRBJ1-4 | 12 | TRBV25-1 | CATGPGGEKLFF
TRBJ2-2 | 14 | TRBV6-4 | CASNEGVGTGELFF
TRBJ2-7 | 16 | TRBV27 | CASSLFPGQVSYEQYF
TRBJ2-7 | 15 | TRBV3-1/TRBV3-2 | CASSQDYRLSYEQYF
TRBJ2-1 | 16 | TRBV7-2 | CASSLGGLAPYNEQFF
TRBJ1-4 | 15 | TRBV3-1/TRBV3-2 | CASSLRTGSGEKLFF
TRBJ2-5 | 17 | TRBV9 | CASSVSLAGAKGETQYF
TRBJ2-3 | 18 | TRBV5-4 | CASSLRMVRGLATDTQYF
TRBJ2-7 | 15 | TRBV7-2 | CASSPVGGLSYEQYF
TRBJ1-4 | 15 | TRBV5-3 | CARSPHRVLDEKLFF
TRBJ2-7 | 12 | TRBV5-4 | CASSMVSGIQYF
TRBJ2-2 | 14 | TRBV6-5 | CASSRGANTGELFF
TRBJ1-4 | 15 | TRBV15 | CATGPEGTGNEKLFF
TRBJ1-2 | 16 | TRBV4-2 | CASSQVAEPANYGYTF
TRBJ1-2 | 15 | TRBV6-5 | CASSRTGRENYGYTF
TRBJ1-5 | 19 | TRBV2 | CASSEFFGMMFRSNQPQHF
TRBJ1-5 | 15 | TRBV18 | CASSPQKGSNQPQHF
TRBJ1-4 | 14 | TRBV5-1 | CASSLNSNREKLFF
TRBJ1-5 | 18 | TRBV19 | CASSIFRGGAVSNQPQHF
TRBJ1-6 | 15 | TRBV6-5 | CASSYSGLNNSPLHF
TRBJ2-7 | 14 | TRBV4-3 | CASSLDKLSYEQYF
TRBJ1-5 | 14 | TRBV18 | CASSPDRAPQPQHF
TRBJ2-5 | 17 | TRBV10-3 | CAISEGAMTSAQETQYF
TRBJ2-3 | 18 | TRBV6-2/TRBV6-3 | CASSTSSPLAGAPDTQYF
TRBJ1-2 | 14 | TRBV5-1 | CASSWDREAYGYTF
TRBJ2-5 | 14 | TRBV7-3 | CASSLEPVAETQYF
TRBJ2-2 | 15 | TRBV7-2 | CASSNRQGGTGELFF
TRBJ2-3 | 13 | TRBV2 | CASSVLSTGEQYF
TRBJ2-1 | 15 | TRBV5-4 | CASSLGEGSYNEQFF
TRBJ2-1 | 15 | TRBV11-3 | CASTSIAGEGDEQFF
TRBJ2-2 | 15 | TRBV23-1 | CASSQRGSSPGELFF
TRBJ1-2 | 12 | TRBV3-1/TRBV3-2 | CANHADFYGYTF
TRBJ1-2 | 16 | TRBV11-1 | CASSSRDSGWNYGYTF
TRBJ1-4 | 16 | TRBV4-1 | CASSQGGTVSNEKLFF
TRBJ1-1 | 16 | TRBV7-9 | CASSRRAGMMNTEAFF
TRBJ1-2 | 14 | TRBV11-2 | CASSGGQGFYGYTF
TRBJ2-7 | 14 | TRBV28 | CASTPTRGSYEQYF
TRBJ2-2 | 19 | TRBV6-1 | CASSEAMLRDRGWTGELFF
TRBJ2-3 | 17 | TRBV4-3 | CASSQDVPRRDVDTQYF
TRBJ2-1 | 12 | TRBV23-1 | CASSQSYREQFF
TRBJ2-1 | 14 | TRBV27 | CASKPDRIVNEQFF
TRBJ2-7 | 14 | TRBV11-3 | CASSFSGPTYEQYF
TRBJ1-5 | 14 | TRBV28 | CASSTDRVNQPQHF